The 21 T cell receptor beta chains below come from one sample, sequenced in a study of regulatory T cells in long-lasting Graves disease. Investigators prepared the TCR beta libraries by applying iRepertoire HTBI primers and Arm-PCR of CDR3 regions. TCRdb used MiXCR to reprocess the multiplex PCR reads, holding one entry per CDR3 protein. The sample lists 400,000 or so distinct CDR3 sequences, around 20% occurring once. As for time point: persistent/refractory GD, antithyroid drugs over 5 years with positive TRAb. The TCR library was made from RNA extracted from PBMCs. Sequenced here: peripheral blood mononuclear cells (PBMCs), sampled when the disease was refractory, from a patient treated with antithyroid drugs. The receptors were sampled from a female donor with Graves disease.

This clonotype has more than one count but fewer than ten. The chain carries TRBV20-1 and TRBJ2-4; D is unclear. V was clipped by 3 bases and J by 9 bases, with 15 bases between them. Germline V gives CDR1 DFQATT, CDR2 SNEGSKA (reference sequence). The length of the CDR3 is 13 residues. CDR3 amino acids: CSASPEGPSIQYF. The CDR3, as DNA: TGCAGTGCTAGCCCCGAAGGGCCATCCATTCAGTACTTC.

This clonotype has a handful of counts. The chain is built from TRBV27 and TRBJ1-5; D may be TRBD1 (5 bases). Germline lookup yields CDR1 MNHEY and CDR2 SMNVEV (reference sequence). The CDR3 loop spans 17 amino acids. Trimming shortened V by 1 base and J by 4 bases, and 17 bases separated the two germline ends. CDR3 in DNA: TGTGCCAGCAGTTTATATCGCCCCGGGAGGGGTAATCAGCCCCAGCATTTT. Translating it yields CASSLYRPGRGNQPQHF.

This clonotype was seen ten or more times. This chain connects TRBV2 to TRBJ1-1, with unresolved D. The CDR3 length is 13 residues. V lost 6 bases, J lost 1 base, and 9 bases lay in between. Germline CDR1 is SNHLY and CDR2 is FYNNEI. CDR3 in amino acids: CASSVDQNTEAFF. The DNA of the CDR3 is TGTGCCAGCAGCGTTGACCAGAACACTGAAGCTTTCTTT.

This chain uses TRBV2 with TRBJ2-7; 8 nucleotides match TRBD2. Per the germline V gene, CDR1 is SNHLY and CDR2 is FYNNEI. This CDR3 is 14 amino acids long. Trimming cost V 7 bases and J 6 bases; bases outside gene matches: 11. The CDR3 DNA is TGTGCCAGCACCTTGGGACTAGTATTCTCCGAGCAGTACTTC. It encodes CASTLGLVFSEQYF.

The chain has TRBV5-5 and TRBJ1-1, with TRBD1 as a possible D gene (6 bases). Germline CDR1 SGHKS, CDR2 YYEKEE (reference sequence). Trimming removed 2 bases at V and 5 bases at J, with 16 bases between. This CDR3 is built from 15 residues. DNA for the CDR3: TGTGCCAGCAGCTTTTCCACAGGGTCATGGACTGAAGCTTTCTTT. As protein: CASSFSTGSWTEAFF.

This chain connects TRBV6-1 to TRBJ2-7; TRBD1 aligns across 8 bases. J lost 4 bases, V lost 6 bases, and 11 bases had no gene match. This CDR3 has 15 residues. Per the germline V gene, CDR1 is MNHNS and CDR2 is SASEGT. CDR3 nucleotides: TGTGCCAGCAGCTTGGACAGGGATATGCAATACGAGCAGTACTTC. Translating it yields CASSLDRDMQYEQYF.

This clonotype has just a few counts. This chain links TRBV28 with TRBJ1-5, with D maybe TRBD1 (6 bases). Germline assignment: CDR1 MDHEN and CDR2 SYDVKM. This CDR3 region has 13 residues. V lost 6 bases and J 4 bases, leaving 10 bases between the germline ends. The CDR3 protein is CASSGQINQPQHF. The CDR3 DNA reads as TGTGCCAGCAGCGGACAGATTAATCAGCCCCAGCATTTT.

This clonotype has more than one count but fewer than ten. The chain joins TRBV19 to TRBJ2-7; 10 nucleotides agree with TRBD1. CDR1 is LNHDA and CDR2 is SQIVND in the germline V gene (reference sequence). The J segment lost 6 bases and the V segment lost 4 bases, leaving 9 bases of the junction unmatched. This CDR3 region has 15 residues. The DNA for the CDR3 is TGTGCCAGTAGTACCAGACAGGGGGCTTTTCTCGAGCAGTACTTC. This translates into CASSTRQGAFLEQYF.

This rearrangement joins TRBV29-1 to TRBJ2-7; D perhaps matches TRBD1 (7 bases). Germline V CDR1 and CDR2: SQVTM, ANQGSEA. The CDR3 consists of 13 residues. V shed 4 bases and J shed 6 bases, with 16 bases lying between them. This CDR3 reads CSVAGQGGSEQYF. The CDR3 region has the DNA TGCAGCGTTGCGGGCCAGGGGGGAAGCGAGCAGTACTTC.

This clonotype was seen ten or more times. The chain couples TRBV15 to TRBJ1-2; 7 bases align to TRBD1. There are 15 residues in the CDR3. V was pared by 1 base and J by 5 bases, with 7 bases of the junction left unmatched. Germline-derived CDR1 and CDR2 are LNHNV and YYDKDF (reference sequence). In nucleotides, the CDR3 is TGTGCCACCAGCAGAGTGACAGGGACATCATATGGCTACACCTTC. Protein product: CATSRVTGTSYGYTF.

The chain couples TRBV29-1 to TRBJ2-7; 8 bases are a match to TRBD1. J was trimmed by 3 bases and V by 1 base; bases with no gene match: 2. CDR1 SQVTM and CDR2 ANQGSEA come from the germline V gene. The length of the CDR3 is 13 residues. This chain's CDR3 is CSVEGQGHYEQYF. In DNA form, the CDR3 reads TGCAGCGTTGAAGGACAGGGGCACTACGAGCAGTACTTC.

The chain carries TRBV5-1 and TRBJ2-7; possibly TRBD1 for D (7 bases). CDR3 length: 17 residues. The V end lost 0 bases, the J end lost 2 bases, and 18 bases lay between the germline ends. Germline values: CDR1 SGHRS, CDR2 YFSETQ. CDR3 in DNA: TGCGCCAGCAGCTTGGTCCCAGGGGGGAACCCAACCTACGAGCAGTACTTC. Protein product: CASSLVPGGNPTYEQYF.

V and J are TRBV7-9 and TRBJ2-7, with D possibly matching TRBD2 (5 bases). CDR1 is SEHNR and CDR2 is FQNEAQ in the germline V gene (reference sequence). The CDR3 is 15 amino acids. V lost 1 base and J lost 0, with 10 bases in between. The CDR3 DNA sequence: TGTGCCAGCAGCTTAGTACGGGAACGCTCCTACGAGCAGTACTTC. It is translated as CASSLVRERSYEQYF.

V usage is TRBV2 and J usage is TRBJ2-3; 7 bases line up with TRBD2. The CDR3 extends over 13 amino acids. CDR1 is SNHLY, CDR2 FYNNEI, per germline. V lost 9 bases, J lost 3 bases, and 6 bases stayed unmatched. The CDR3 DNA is TGTGCCAGTGTGCGGGAGTCGACAGATACGCAGTATTTT. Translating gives CASVRESTDTQYF.

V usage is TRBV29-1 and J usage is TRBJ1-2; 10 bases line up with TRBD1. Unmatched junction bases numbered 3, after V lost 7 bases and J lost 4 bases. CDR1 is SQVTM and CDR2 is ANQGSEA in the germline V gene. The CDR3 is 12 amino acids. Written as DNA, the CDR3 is TGCAGCGGGGACAGGGGTAGCTATGGCTACACCTTC. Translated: CSGDRGSYGYTF.

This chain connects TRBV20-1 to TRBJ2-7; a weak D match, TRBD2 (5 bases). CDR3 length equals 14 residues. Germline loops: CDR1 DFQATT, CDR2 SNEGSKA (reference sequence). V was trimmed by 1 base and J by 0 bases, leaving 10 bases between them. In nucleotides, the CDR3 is TGCAGTGCTAGAGCCGGACTGGGCTCCTACGAGCAGTACTTC. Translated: CSARAGLGSYEQYF.

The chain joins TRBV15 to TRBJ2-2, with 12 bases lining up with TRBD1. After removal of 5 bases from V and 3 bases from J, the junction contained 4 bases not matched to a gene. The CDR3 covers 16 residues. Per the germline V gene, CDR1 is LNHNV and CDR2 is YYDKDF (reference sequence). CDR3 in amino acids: CATSGDRGRYTGELFF. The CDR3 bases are TGTGCCACCAGCGGGGACAGGGGGCGCTACACCGGGGAGCTGTTTTTT.

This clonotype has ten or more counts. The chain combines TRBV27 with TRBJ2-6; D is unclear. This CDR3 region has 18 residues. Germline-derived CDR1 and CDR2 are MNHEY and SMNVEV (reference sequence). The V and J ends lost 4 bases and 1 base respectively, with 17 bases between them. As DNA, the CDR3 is TGTGCCAGCAGTTCCCGCTTATCCGGAGAATCTGGGGCCAACGTCCTGACTTTC. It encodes CASSSRLSGESGANVLTF.

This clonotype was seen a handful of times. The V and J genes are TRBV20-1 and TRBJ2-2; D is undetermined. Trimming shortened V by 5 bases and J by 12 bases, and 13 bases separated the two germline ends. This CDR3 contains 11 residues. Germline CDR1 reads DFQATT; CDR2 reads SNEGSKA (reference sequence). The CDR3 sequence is CSAERRLQLFF. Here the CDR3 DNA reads TGCAGTGCTGAACGGCGGCTCCAGCTGTTTTTT.

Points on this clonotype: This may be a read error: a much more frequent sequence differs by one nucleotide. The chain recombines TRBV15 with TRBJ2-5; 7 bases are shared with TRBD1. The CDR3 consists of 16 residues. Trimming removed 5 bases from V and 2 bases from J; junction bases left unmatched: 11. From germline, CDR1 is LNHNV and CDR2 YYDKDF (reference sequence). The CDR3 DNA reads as TGTGCCACCAGCCGAGGGACCGCAGGGGGACAAGAGACCCAGTACTTC. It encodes CATSRGTAGGQETQYF.

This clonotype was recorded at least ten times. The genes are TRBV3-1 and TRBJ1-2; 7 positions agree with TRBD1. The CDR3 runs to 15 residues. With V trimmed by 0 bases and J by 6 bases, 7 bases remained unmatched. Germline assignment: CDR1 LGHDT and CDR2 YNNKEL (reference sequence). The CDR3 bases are TGTGCCAGCAGCCAAGATAACACAGGGGTGAATGGCTACACCTTC. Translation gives CASSQDNTGVNGYTF.